These T cell receptor beta chains were read from a single sample in a study of shared clonotypes between healthy human individuals. Some clones are missing from TCRdb's copy, which holds only in-frame ones; the method was immunoSEQ multiplex PCR. The repertoire holds about 2.3 million clones, 93% seen once, with 0.35% to 0.5% in the top ten. Sequenced material: naive CD4+ T cells from PBMCs. The receptors shown here come from a man between 18 and 35 years old in good health. Some clones in this sample may be carry-over from other donors' samples. Both conserved end residues are part of each CDR3. Fields, in order: clone size, D gene, V gene, J gene, CDR3 DNA, CDR3 protein. A D gene is named only where the DNA matches it firmly. Some rows have no size entry. The others give once, few or many, or a class for an expanded clone.

few,TRBD1,TRBV27,TRBJ1-1,TGTGCCAGCAGCCTAAGGACAGGGGGAACTGAAGCTTTCTTT,CASSLRTGGTEAFF
NA,TRBD1,TRBV6-5,TRBJ1-1,TGTGCCAGCAGGAAGGGGGCGTTTCAAGCTTTCTTT,CASRKGAFQAFF
NA,NA,TRBV28,TRBJ2-7,TGTGCCAGCAGTCTTTCTCTGGGCAGCACCTACGAGCAGTACTTC,CASSLSLGSTYEQYF
NA,TRBD1,TRBV9,TRBJ1-2,TGTGCCAGCAGCGTAGACATCCGACAGGGGGGAGGCTACACCTTC,CASSVDIRQGGGYTF
once,NA,TRBV5-8,TRBJ2-1,TGTGCCAGCAGCTTGACAGGGAGGAATGAGCAGTTCTTC,CASSLTGRNEQFF
NA,NA,TRBV7-2,TRBJ1-1,TGTGCCAGCAGCTCCGGGCTTAACACTGAAGCTTTCTTT,CASSSGLNTEAFF
NA,TRBD1,TRBV6-5,TRBJ1-1,TGTGCCAGCAGTAACGGACAGGGAGGGGATGAAGCTTTCTTT,CASSNGQGGDEAFF
NA,TRBD2,TRBV29-1,TRBJ2-3,TGCAGCGTCCCGGGCTTGGGAGCGGGAGGGACTTCTAGCACAGATACGCAGTATTTT,CSVPGLGAGGTSSTDTQYF
once,TRBD1,TRBV2,TRBJ2-7,TGTGCCACGAGACAGGGGGTCTACGAGCAGTACTTC,CATRQGVYEQYF
NA,TRBD1,TRBV5-6,TRBJ1-1,TGTGCCAGCAGCTCGGGACAGGTCATGAACACTGAAGCTTTCTTT,CASSSGQVMNTEAFF
NA,NA,TRBV7-2,TRBJ1-2,TGTGCCAGCTCCGCTAACTATGGCTACACCTTC,CASSANYGYTF
NA,NA,TRBV12-5,TRBJ2-2,TGTGCTAGTGGCCAAGCTCCCGGGGAGCTGTTTTTT,CASGQAPGELFF
once,NA,TRBV18,TRBJ2-7,TGTGCCAGCTCACAGGGGGTCTCCTACGAGCAGTACTTC,CASSQGVSYEQYF
NA,NA,TRBV11-3,TRBJ2-3,TGTGCCAGCAGCTTGAACACAGATACGCAGTATTTT,CASSLNTDTQYF
once,NA,TRBV5-1,TRBJ2-3,TGCGCCAGCACCTCGGGACCGCTAGGCACAGATACGCAGTATTTT,CASTSGPLGTDTQYF
NA,NA,TRBV5-1,TRBJ2-3,TGCGCCAGCAGCAGGGACTTTTCTAGCAGTGATACGCAGTATTTT,CASSRDFSSSDTQYF
NA,TRBD1,TRBV6-5,TRBJ1-1,TGTGCCAGCAGTTCCGGACAGGTCCAGAACACTGAAGCTTTCTTT,CASSSGQVQNTEAFF
once,TRBD1,TRBV7-9,TRBJ2-3,TGTGCCAGCAGCCTCTGGGGGACAGAGAGCACAGATACGCAGTATTTT,CASSLWGTESTDTQYF
NA,TRBD1,TRBV6-6,TRBJ1-1,TGTGCCAGCAGTTATTTCGTACTCCGGGACAGGGCTGAAGCTTTCTTT,CASSYFVLRDRAEAFF
NA,NA,TRBV7-8,TRBJ2-7,TGTGTCAGCAGCTTAAGGGGCCGCTACGAGCAGTACTTC,CVSSLRGRYEQYF
NA,TRBD2,TRBV14,TRBJ2-5,TGTGCCAGCAGCCAAGGGACTAGCGGTCAAGAGACCCAGTACTTC,CASSQGTSGQETQYF
NA,TRBD1,TRBV7-9,TRBJ2-5,TGTGCCAGCAGCACGAGGACAGGGCTGTGGGAGACCCAGTACTTC,CASSTRTGLWETQYF
NA,NA,TRBV7-5,TRBJ2-3,TGTGTCAGAAGCTTAGCGGGTTGGGCGGGCCCTCCGAAATTCACAGATACGCAGTATTTT,CVRSLAGWAGPPKFTDTQYF
NA,NA,TRBV9,TRBJ2-7,TGTGCCAGCAGCCCCCGCCTCGGCTCCTACGAGCAGTACTTC,CASSPRLGSYEQYF
once,NA,TRBV6-5,TRBJ2-7,TGTGCCACGGCCCCCACCACGGGGGCTACCTACGAGCAGTACTTC,CATAPTTGATYEQYF
NA,NA,TRBV6-1,TRBJ2-7,TGTGCCAGCAGCATAGCCGGTAGTGGGGGCTACGAGCAGTACTTC,CASSIAGSGGYEQYF
once,NA,TRBV28,TRBJ2-1,TGTGCCAGCAGCCCCACGGGCAATGAGCAGTTCTTC,CASSPTGNEQFF
NA,TRBD2,TRBV18,TRBJ2-7,TGTGCCAGCTCACGTGGGACTAGCGGGAGCTACGAGCAGTACTTC,CASSRGTSGSYEQYF
NA,NA,TRBV10-1,TRBJ2-2,TGCGCCAGCAAGGGCCCAGGGGTAGCCGGGGAGCTGTTTTTT,CASKGPGVAGELFF
NA,NA,TRBV18,TRBJ1-1,TGTGCCAGCTCACCACCAAGGGCGACTACTGAAGCTTTCTTT,CASSPPRATTEAFF
NA,NA,TRBV2,TRBJ1-1,TGTGCCACTCACAGGGAGGTAGGCACTGAAGCTTTCTTT,CATHREVGTEAFF
NA,NA,TRBV7-3,TRBJ2-1,TGTGCCAGCAGCTTACAACAGTACAATGAGCAGTTCTTC,CASSLQQYNEQFF
NA,NA,TRBV7-8,TRBJ2-1,TGTGCCAGCAGCTCAACCCGAATCATCCGGGGAGAGCAGTTCTTC,CASSSTRIIRGEQFF
NA,NA,TRBV4-1,TRBJ2-5,TGCGCCAGCAGCCAAGTGGAGTTGGTTGAGACCCAGTACTTC,CASSQVELVETQYF
NA,NA,TRBV5-1,TRBJ1-4,TGCGCCAGCAGCTTGGGGGGAAAGGAAAAACTGTTTTTT,CASSLGGKEKLFF
NA,NA,TRBV6-6,TRBJ2-3,TGTGCCAGCAGTTACCCGGTCAGCACAGATACGCAGTATTTT,CASSYPVSTDTQYF
NA,TRBD2,TRBV29-1,TRBJ2-3,TGCAGCGTTGACCTAGCGGGAGGCACAGATACGCAGTATTTT,CSVDLAGGTDTQYF
NA,TRBD1,TRBV7-9,TRBJ1-4,TGTGCCAGCAGGTTACAGGGGAGAGATGAAAAACTGTTTTTT,CASRLQGRDEKLFF
NA,NA,TRBV10-3,TRBJ1-3,TGTGCCATCAGTGAGGTCGCGCCCGCCGCGGTGCACACCATATATTTT,CAISEVAPAAVHTIYF
NA,NA,TRBV7-7,TRBJ2-2,TGTGCCAGCAGCCGCATGGGGACCGGGGAGCTGTTTTTT,CASSRMGTGELFF
NA,NA,TRBV5-1,TRBJ1-4,TGCGCCAGCAGCTCCGCACGGGGCCCCGGTGATGAAAAACTGTTTTTT,CASSSARGPGDEKLFF